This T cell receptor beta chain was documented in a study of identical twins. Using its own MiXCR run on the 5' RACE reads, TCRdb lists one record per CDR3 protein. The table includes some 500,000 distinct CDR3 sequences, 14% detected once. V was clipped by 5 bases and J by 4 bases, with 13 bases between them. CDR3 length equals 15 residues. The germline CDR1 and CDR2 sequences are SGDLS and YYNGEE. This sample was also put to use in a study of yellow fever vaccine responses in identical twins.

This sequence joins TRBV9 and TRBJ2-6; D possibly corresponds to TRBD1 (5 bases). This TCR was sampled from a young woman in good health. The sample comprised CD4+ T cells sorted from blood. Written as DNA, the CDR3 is TGTGCCAGCAGTGGGGTGACAGCCGGGGCCAACGTCCTGACTTTC. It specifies CASSGVTAGANVLTF.